What follows are 21 T cell receptor beta chains derived from one specimen sequenced in a study of blood T cell repertoires in COVID-19. The method was immunoSEQ multiplex PCR; TCRdb's version includes in-frame clones alone and lacks a portion of them. The sample contains tens of thousands of clones, approximately 84% of which appear only once. Sequencing was performed on peripheral blood. These TCRs come from a man between 65 and 80 years old with active COVID-19.

The chain couples TRBV7-9 to TRBJ2-3; 8 nucleotides agree with TRBD2. The germline gives CDR1 SEHNR, CDR2 FQNEAQ (reference sequence). Losses at the gene ends were 6 bases for V and 1 base for J; bases not matched to a gene: 6. This CDR3 spans 15 amino acids. CDR3 protein: CASSSGLGGTDTQYF. CDR3 nucleotides: TGTGCCAGCAGTTCGGGACTAGGGGGCACAGATACGCAGTATTTT.

The CDR3: CASSNLAGATLNEQFF. The CDR3 DNA sequence: TGTGCCAGCAGCAACCTAGCGGGGGCCACTCTCAATGAGCAGTTCTTC. The rearrangement joins TRBV6-4 to TRBJ2-1; 10 bases match TRBD2. V was pared by 6 bases and J by 6 bases, with 11 bases of the junction left unmatched. Germline V lookup: CDR1 MRHNA, CDR2 SNTAGT. The CDR3 consists of 16 residues.

The V and J genes are TRBV9 and TRBJ2-3; D is possibly TRBD1 (6 bases). The germline V and J ends were trimmed by 4 bases and 1 base, with 16 bases remaining between them. The length of the CDR3 is 16 residues. Germline CDR1 SGDLS, CDR2 YYNGEE. CDR3 amino acids: CASSKTQGFGTDTQYF. DNA of the CDR3: TGTGCCAGCAGCAAAACCCAGGGGTTCGGCACAGATACGCAGTATTTT. Complete variable domain (other parts from reference TRBV9 and TRBJ2-3): DSGVTQTPKHLITATGQRVTLRCSPRSGDLSVYWYQQSLDQGLQFLIQYYNGEERAKGNILERFSAQQFPDLHSELNLSSLELGDSALYFCASSKTQGFGTDTQYFGPGTRLTVL.

This clone occurred once. The J gene is TRBJ2-2, the V gene TRBV24-1, with D possibly TRBD1 on 6 matching bases. CDR3 size: 15 residues. CDR1 is KGHDR, CDR2 SFDVKD, per germline. The V gene lost 4 bases and the J gene lost 4 bases, with 12 bases spanning the gap. CDR3: CATSEQTGTTGELFF. CDR3 coding DNA: TGTGCCACCAGTGAACAAACAGGGACCACCGGGGAGCTGTTTTTT.

CDR3: CASGEGGLPYEQYF. CDR3 coding DNA: TGTGCTAGTGGGGAGGGGGGGCTCCCCTACGAGCAGTACTTC. The chain employs TRBV12-5 and TRBJ2-7; tentatively, D is TRBD2 (7 bases). The CDR3 consists of 14 residues. Trimming shortened V by 6 bases and J by 2 bases, and 14 bases separated the two germline ends. CDR1 and CDR2 (germline): LGHNT, FRNRAP. The whole variable domain, remainder taken from reference TRBV12-5 and TRBJ2-7, is DARVTQTPRHKVTEMGQEVTMRCQPILGHNTVFWYRQTMMQGLELLAYFRNRAPLDDSGMPKDRFSAEMPDATLATLKIQPSEPRDSAVYFCASGEGGLPYEQYFGPGTRLTVT.

This clone has only one observation. In DNA form, the CDR3 reads TGTGCCAGCAGCTCATATTTGGGCGACAGACAAGAGACCCAGTACTTC. Translated: CASSSYLGDRQETQYF. This chain connects TRBV7-8 to TRBJ2-5, with a tentative D call TRBD1 (5 bases). The CDR3 consists of 16 residues. The V and J ends lost 4 bases and 2 bases respectively, with 17 bases between them. Germline V CDR1 and CDR2: SGHVS, FQNEAQ.

The CDR3 loop reads CASSPSRGRYEQYF. The CDR3 nucleotides are TGTGCCAGCAGTCCCTCGAGGGGGCGTTACGAGCAGTACTTC. The chain couples TRBV19 to TRBJ2-7; 7 bases fit TRBD1. CDR3 length equals 14 residues. V lost 9 bases, J lost 4 bases, and 12 bases stayed unmatched. Germline V gene data show CDR1 as LNHDA and CDR2 as SQIVND (reference sequence).

V and J are TRBV5-4 and TRBJ2-5, with 9 bases fitting TRBD2. Germline CDR1 reads SGHNT; CDR2 reads YYREEE (reference sequence). CDR3 length: 15 residues. V lost 3 bases to trimming and J lost 3 bases; unmatched junction nucleotides: 6. CDR3 DNA: TGTGCCAGCAGCTCTAGCGGGGCTCCCGAAGAGACCCAGTACTTC. Its protein product is CASSSSGAPEETQYF.

The chain joins TRBV18 to TRBJ2-2; TRBD1 matches at 9 bases. The CDR3 is 17 amino acids. Per germline, CDR1 KGHSH and CDR2 LQKENI. With 0 bases clipped from V and 7 bases from J, the junction kept 9 bases outside the gene matches. CDR3 coding DNA: TGTGCCAGCTCACCACCCCTAGGACAGGGGAACGTCGGGGAGCTGTTTTTT. Translation: CASSPPLGQGNVGELFF.

The genes are TRBV10-1 and TRBJ2-3, with TRBD2 matching 9 bases. Germline-derived CDR1 and CDR2 are WNHNN and SYGVQD (reference sequence). This CDR3 is built from 16 residues. The V gene end was trimmed by 0 bases and the J gene end by 4 bases; junction bases not matched to a gene: 5. This chain's CDR3 is CASSESRRGGADTQYF. The CDR3 DNA is TGCGCCAGCAGTGAGTCTCGGCGGGGGGGCGCAGATACGCAGTATTTT.

This chain connects TRBV29-1 to TRBJ1-4, with 7 bases aligning to TRBD1. The V gene's germline CDR1 is SQVTM and CDR2 ANQGSEA. V was pared by 5 bases and J by 4 bases, with 7 bases of the junction left unmatched. This CDR3 spans 14 amino acids. This CDR3 reads CSVYLQGRNEKLFF. The CDR3 DNA reads as TGCAGCGTTTACCTACAGGGGCGTAATGAAAAACTGTTTTTT.

This clone was recorded a few times. The V and J genes are TRBV13 and TRBJ2-7, with D maybe TRBD1 (6 bases). The CDR3 loop spans 16 amino acids. V lost 5 bases and J 0 bases, leaving 17 bases between the germline ends. The germline gives CDR1 PRHDT, CDR2 FYEKMQ (reference sequence). This CDR3 reads CASSSPRQANSYEQYF. The CDR3 DNA follows: TGTGCCAGCAGCAGCCCCCGACAGGCGAACTCCTACGAGCAGTACTTC. Full variable domain (rest looked up from reference TRBV13 and TRBJ2-7): AAGVIQSPRHLIKEKRETATLKCYPIPRHDTVYWYQQGPGQDPQFLISFYEKMQSDKGSIPDRFSAQQFSDYHSELNMSSLELGDSALYFCASSSPRQANSYEQYFGPGTRLTVT.

This chain joins TRBV10-3 and TRBJ1-5; D unresolved. In germline, CDR1 is ENHRY, CDR2 SYGVKD. The CDR3 loop spans 12 amino acids. The V end lost 3 bases, the J end lost 3 bases, and 3 bases lay between the germline ends. The CDR3 DNA follows: TGTGCCATCAGTGATTACAATCAGCCCCAGCATTTT. As protein: CAISDYNQPQHF.

The gene calls are TRBV11-3 and TRBJ1-2; D gene unclear. V was cut by 5 bases and J by 3 bases, with 10 bases left in between. The CDR3 loop spans 13 amino acids. Germline CDR1 reads SGHNT; CDR2 reads YENEEA. For the CDR3, the DNA is TGTGCCAGCAGCCCCGGGTTGGACTATGGCTACACCTTC. This codes for CASSPGLDYGYTF.

V is TRBV5-6 and J is TRBJ2-4; tentatively, D is TRBD1 (5 bases). Germline assignment: CDR1 SGHDT and CDR2 YYEEEE. The CDR3 loop spans 16 amino acids. Trimming pared 0 bases from V and 0 bases from J, leaving 10 bases between. The chain's CDR3 is CASSLGQLLAKNIQYF. The DNA for the CDR3 is TGTGCCAGCAGCTTGGGACAGTTACTAGCCAAAAACATTCAGTACTTC.

The J gene is TRBJ2-7, the V gene TRBV27; a possible D gene is TRBD2 (5 bases). The CDR3 spans 14 residues. Germline V lookup: CDR1 MNHEY, CDR2 SMNVEV (reference sequence). Trimming removed 6 bases at V and 0 bases at J, with 12 bases between. In nucleotides, the CDR3 is TGTGCCAGCAGACTAGGCCAGAGCTCCTACGAGCAGTACTTC. This encodes CASRLGQSSYEQYF.

The chain carries TRBV19 and TRBJ2-7; a weak D match, TRBD1 (5 bases). Trimming took off 6 bases at V and 5 bases at J, with 8 bases between the two ends. Germline CDR1 reads LNHDA; CDR2 reads SQIVND (reference sequence). The CDR3 covers 11 residues. The CDR3 nucleotides read TGTGCCAGTAGATGGGGCAACGAGCAGTACTTC. It translates to CASRWGNEQYF.

The J gene is TRBJ2-7, the V gene TRBV7-2, with 8 bases aligning to TRBD1. The CDR3 sequence is 15 residues long. Germline CDR1 and CDR2: SGHTA and FQGNSA. The trim removed 5 bases at V and 3 bases at J, leaving 9 bases unmatched. CDR3 nucleotide sequence: TGTGCCAGCAGCATACAAGGACAGGGCATCTACGAGCAGTACTTC. Its protein product is CASSIQGQGIYEQYF.

The J gene is TRBJ2-3, the V gene TRBV2; 7 bases align to TRBD1. The CDR3 is made up of 15 amino acids. CDR1 and CDR2 from the germline V gene are SNHLY and FYNNEI. V lost 6 bases, J lost 2 bases, and 8 bases stayed unmatched. The CDR3 DNA reads as TGTGCCAGCAGCCCCCAGGGGGAACTCACAGATACGCAGTATTTT. Its translation: CASSPQGELTDTQYF.

The V gene is TRBV28, the J gene TRBJ1-1; TRBD1 matches 10 bases. The length of the CDR3 is 12 residues. CDR1 and CDR2 from the germline V gene are MDHEN and SYDVKM. The junction had 2 bases not matched to a gene; V was cut back by 2 bases and J by 11 bases. The CDR3 reads CASSLPGQGAFF. The CDR3 nucleotides are TGTGCCAGCAGTTTACCGGGACAGGGGGCTTTCTTT.

The chain joins TRBV25-1 to TRBJ2-2; 8 bases are shared with TRBD1. Germline V lookup: CDR1 MGHDK, CDR2 SYGVNS. The CDR3 runs 15 residues. J lost 5 bases, V lost 5 bases, and 7 bases had no gene match. CDR3: CASSPDRGYTGELFF. DNA for the CDR3: TGTGCCAGCAGTCCCGACAGGGGATATACCGGGGAGCTGTTTTTT. Supplemented by reference TRBV25-1 and TRBJ2-2, the full variable domain reads EADIYQTPRYLVIGTGKKITLECSQTMGHDKMYWYQQDPGMELHLIHYSYGVNSTEKGDLSSESTVSRIRTEHFPLTLESARPSHTSQYLCASSPDRGYTGELFFGEGSRLTVL.